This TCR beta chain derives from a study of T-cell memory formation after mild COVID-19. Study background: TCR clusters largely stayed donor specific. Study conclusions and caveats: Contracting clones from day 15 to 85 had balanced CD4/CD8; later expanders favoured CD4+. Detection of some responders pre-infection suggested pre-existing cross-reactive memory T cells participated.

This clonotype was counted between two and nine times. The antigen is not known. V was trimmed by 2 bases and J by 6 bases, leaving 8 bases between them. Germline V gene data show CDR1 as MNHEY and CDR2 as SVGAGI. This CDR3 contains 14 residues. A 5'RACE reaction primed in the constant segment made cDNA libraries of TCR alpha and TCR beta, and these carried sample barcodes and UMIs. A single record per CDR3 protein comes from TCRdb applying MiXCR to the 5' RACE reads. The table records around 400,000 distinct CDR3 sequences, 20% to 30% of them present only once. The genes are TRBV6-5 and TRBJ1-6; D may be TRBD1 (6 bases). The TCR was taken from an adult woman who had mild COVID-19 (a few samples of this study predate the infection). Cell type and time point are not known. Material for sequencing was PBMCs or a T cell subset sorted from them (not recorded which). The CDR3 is CASSYGGRNSPLHF. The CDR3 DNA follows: TGTGCCAGCAGTTACGGGGGCCGTAATTCACCCCTCCACTTT.